This TCR beta chain was sequenced for a study of blood T cell repertoires in COVID-19. About the research overall: Spain, Italy and the United States supplied samples that represented acute and convalescent COVID-19. In each case, the material was cDNA or gDNA derived from T cells, B-cell-depleted T cells, or PBMCs.

Trimming removed 4 bases from V and 8 bases from J, with 19 bases in between. CDR3 length: 15 amino acids. CDR1 is SGDLS and CDR2 is YYNGEE in the germline V gene. This clone has only one observation. The protocol was immunoSEQ multiplex PCR, while the TCRdb copy is restricted to in-frame clones and leaves out a portion. The sample has more than 200,000 clones; around 87% are singletons. The participants were between about 18 and 90 years old and came from about two dozen US areas. Either two negative PCRs, clearance, or symptom resolution qualified Cohort 3 donors as recovered. This clonotype was sampled from a woman between 50 and 59 years old who had recovered from COVID-19. The sample comprised PBMCs or T cells enriched from blood (not recorded which). The genes are TRBV9 and TRBJ1-3, with a tentative D call TRBD1 (6 bases). The CDR3 DNA follows: TGTGCCAGCAGCCCTCACAGGGTCAGAGATGACACCATATATTTT. Its protein is CASSPHRVRDDTIYF.